This T cell receptor (beta chain) appears in the sequencing data of a study of neurological immune-mediated disorders. The CDR3 spans 15 residues. From germline, CDR1 is SQVTM and CDR2 ANQGSEA. The trim removed 5 bases at V and 0 bases at J, leaving 5 bases unmatched. 5'RACE with 10-nucleotide random UMIs generated the cDNA. Via MiXCR, TCRdb re-called the 5' RACE reads, giving one row per CDR3 protein. Of about 30,000 distinct CDR3 sequences in the sample, 16% were seen once. Time point described: technical triplicate 3. At least ten counts were recorded for this clonotype. As yet, its antigen is unknown. Study outcomes and limitations: CDR3 amino acid sequences of expanded clones were not shared across subjects, a result suggesting private repertoires in all groups. Healthy controls had more TCR clonal expansion than multiple sclerosis, which showed the least, whereas HTLV-1-associated myelopathy showed the most.

The receptor comes from a female donor with HTLV-1-associated myelopathy (HAM/TSP). V gene TRBV29-1 combines with J gene TRBJ2-1, with 9 bases matching TRBD2. Sequenced: CD4+ T cells from blood. The CDR3 here is CSVRSGGPSYNEQFF. CDR3 DNA: TGCAGCGTTCGCAGCGGGGGGCCCTCCTACAATGAGCAGTTCTTC.